The present entry profiles one T cell receptor (beta chain) with its context. The antigen it binds to is not known. No base-level quality is on record; no much larger clone is a single base apart. This specimen belongs to a study of blood T cell repertoires in COVID-19 (TCRdb year 2020). Context from the whole study: Collaborator samples came from the United States, Italy and Spain and covered acute and convalescent phases of COVID-19. Where HLA class I and class II types were available, the types were taken from metadata supplied by the sample provider, not from assay-based typing. Samples were obtained from the ongoing ImmuneRACE study (first 160 participants) and from roughly 1,300 subjects provided by 6 global collaborators. The repertoires were made available in a free public database intended to serve as a resource for research on the immune response to SARS-CoV-2. The dataset comprised deeply sampled blood TCRbeta repertoires from subjects exposed to, actively infected with, or recovered from COVID-19. A de-identified subject ID, COVID-19 status, age in years and sex were almost always included in the sample metadata. The material from the prospective study consisted of cDNA or gDNA derived from T cells, B-cell-depleted T cells, or PBMCs.

Overall study results and their limits: The quantity of clinical and demographic metadata differed by source and by participant and was supplied without curation.

The collaborating institutions used their own protocols to collect whole blood in K2EDTA tubes. Collaborator samples were shipped for TCRbeta analysis as frozen whole blood, isolated PBMCs, or DNA extracted from either sample type. V is reduced by 1 base and J by 5 bases, leaving a spacing of 8 bases between them. CDR1 is given as LNHDA and CDR2 as SQIVND, both from the germline V gene (reference sequence). From its cysteine to its phenylalanine, the CDR3 spans 13 amino acids. Left in the record is the CDR3 DNA by itself, 39 bases read in frame from the first base. TCRbeta CDR3 regions were amplified from genomic DNA by means of the immunoSEQ Assay, a bias-controlled multiplex PCR. As for how the authors treated the data: The number of nucleated cells in each sample was estimated from the amplification of reference gene primers within the assay. To quantify the absolute abundance of each unique TCRbeta CDR3 rearrangement, sequence reads were collapsed and filtered. For each sample, productive Simpson clonality was calculated as the square root of Simpson's diversity index across productive rearrangements. Here the immuneACCESS table is served through TCRdb, limited to in-frame sequences with V and J called. Missing clones are a known gap in these copies; in checked studies unresolved V genes cover under half, and the rest lacks a known reason. V, J and clone size are taken as reported in that table, and D and trimming were inferred from the DNA itself. The sample table contains around 190,000 clones; only one count was recorded for 80% to 90% of them. The ten top clones hold about 9.6% of the sample.

The sequence joins TRBV19 to TRBJ1-1, with the identity of the D gene unclear. Sequencing was done on a sample of peripheral blood. This TCR came from a man in his forties or fifties with active or convalescent COVID-19. Here is the DNA: TGTGCCAGTAGTATAGTGTCGTTGACTGAAGCTTTCTTT. The encoded protein is CASSIVSLTEAFF.